Listed below are T cell receptor beta chains from one sample, sequenced in a study of shared clonotypes between healthy human individuals. Measured with immunoSEQ multiplex PCR; TCRdb has only the in-frame clones, and not every one. Here the sample spans roughly 380,000 clones, about 97% being singletons. The sequenced sample was memory CD8+ T cells sorted from blood. Every receptor here comes from a man aged 30 to 39 in good health. CDR3s include the opening cysteine and the closing phenylalanine or tryptophan. The D gene is left open where the match is weak. Clone size is shown for a subset of rows, as once, few, many or a class of expanded clone.

j_gene: TRBJ1-3; d_gene: -; abundance: -; len: 14; v_gene: TRBV29-1; CDR3nt: TGCAGCGTTGCAGGGGCCGCCTCTGGAAACACCATATATTTT; CDR3aa: CSVAGAASGNTIYF
j_gene: TRBJ1-1; d_gene: -; abundance: -; len: 14; v_gene: TRBV29-1; CDR3nt: TGCAGCGTTGAAGAATACGGGATGAACACTGAAGCTTTCTTT; CDR3aa: CSVEEYGMNTEAFF
j_gene: TRBJ1-2; d_gene: -; abundance: -; len: 15; v_gene: TRBV6-5; CDR3nt: TGTGCCAGCAGTTACTCGAGGGAGATCAAGAGGGGCTACACCTTC; CDR3aa: CASSYSREIKRGYTF
j_gene: TRBJ2-7; d_gene: TRBD2; abundance: -; len: 15; v_gene: TRBV28; CDR3nt: TGTGCCAGCAGTCTAGCGGGAGGTCTAGTGAACGAGCAGTACTTC; CDR3aa: CASSLAGGLVNEQYF
j_gene: TRBJ1-5; d_gene: -; abundance: -; len: 15; v_gene: TRBV19; CDR3nt: TGTGCCAGTAGTAACCCCCGAAGGGGGGAACAGCCCCAGCATTTT; CDR3aa: CASSNPRRGEQPQHF
j_gene: TRBJ2-6; d_gene: -; abundance: -; len: 15; v_gene: TRBV7-9; CDR3nt: TGTGCCAGCAGCTTTAAGGGGCTTGGGGCCAACGTCCTGACTTTC; CDR3aa: CASSFKGLGANVLTF
j_gene: TRBJ2-7; d_gene: TRBD1; abundance: -; len: 14; v_gene: TRBV7-2; CDR3nt: TGTGCCAGCAGCTTAGGGACAGGGACCTACGAGCAGTACTTC; CDR3aa: CASSLGTGTYEQYF
j_gene: TRBJ1-1; d_gene: TRBD1; abundance: once; len: 14; v_gene: TRBV28; CDR3nt: TGTGCCAGCAGAAGACAGGGGGCGAACACTGAAGCTTTCTTT; CDR3aa: CASRRQGANTEAFF
j_gene: TRBJ2-1; d_gene: -; abundance: -; len: 12; v_gene: TRBV12-1; CDR3nt: TGTGCCAGCAGCTTAGCTAACAATGAGCAGTTCTTC; CDR3aa: CASSLANNEQFF
j_gene: TRBJ2-3; d_gene: -; abundance: -; len: 17; v_gene: TRBV19; CDR3nt: TGTGCCAGTAGTATAGACCTGACAGGGACTGGCACAGATACGCAGTATTTT; CDR3aa: CASSIDLTGTGTDTQYF